This passage covers 2 T cell receptor beta chains from one sample sequenced in a study of blood T cell repertoires in COVID-19. TCRdb keeps only in-frame clones here, not all; method: immunoSEQ multiplex PCR. The repertoire holds around 200,000 clones, 65% to 85% seen once, with 10% in the top ten. The specimen was peripheral blood. The receptors here all came from an elderly woman with acute or convalescent COVID-19.

V is TRBV28 and J is TRBJ1-1, with D maybe TRBD1 (5 bases). Germline-derived CDR1 and CDR2 are MDHEN and SYDVKM. Between the trimmed V and J ends, which lost 8 bases and 0 bases, there was a span of 7 bases. The CDR3 loop spans 12 amino acids. The CDR3 nucleotides read TGTGCCAGCTTAGGGGTGAACACTGAAGCTTTCTTT. As protein: CASLGVNTEAFF.

The chain employs TRBV14 and TRBJ2-2, with D possibly TRBD2 on 5 matching bases. CDR3 length equals 15 residues. The germline CDR1 and CDR2 sequences are SGHDN and FVKESK. V was shortened by 4 bases and J by 4 bases, with 13 bases between the two germline ends. DNA for the CDR3: TGTGCCAGCAGCCGGGATAGCGAGCGCACCGGGGAGCTGTTTTTT. This encodes CASSRDSERTGELFF.